The 29 T cell receptor beta chains listed next were all sequenced from one sample in a study of blood T cell repertoires in COVID-19 (TCRdb year 2020). To prepare the library, the immunoSEQ multiplex PCR assay was applied. Not all clones reach the TCRdb copy of this immuneACCESS table, which keeps in-frame sequences only. Checked studies attribute under half of the gap to unresolved V genes and leave the rest unexplained. The sample data list tens of thousands of clones, and around 84% of these were observed just once. Of the sample, around 4% falls within the top ten clones. What was sequenced was peripheral blood. The receptors were gathered from a man aged 50-59 years with acute or convalescent COVID-19.

The CDR3: CASSRGNGYTF. The CDR3 bases are TGTGCCAGCTCCAGGGGCAATGGCTACACCTTC. This chain connects TRBV11-3 to TRBJ1-2; TRBD1 might be the D (6 bases). The V end was cut by 8 bases, the J end by 6 bases, with 10 bases between. The CDR3 contains 11 residues. Germline CDR1 and CDR2: SGHNT and YENEEA.

The genes are TRBV2 and TRBJ2-1, with D unclear. The CDR3 spans 12 residues. Germline values: CDR1 SNHLY, CDR2 FYNNEI. Trimming removed 6 bases at V and 8 bases at J, with 11 bases between. The CDR3 nucleotides read TGTGCCAGCAGCCCCAGCGACTATGAGCAGTTCTTC. As protein: CASSPSDYEQFF.

In DNA form, the CDR3 reads TGTGCCAGCAGTCTACAGGGGGCTTTATTCGGGGAAAAACTGTTTTTT. Amino acid sequence: CASSLQGALFGEKLFF. The V gene is TRBV28, the J gene TRBJ1-4; 9 bases match TRBD1. The CDR3 has 16 amino acids. CDR1 is MDHEN and CDR2 is SYDVKM in the germline V gene. Trimming at V came to 5 bases and at J to 8 bases, leaving 12 bases not matched to a gene.

The rearrangement links TRBV11-3 to TRBJ2-3, with TRBD2 matching 9 bases. Germline CDR1 reads SGHNT; CDR2 reads YENEEA. This CDR3 is built from 17 residues. J was trimmed by 1 base and V by 3 bases; bases with no gene match: 8. The CDR3 bases are TGTGCCAGCAGCTTTGGATGGGCTAGCGGGGGCACAGATACGCAGTATTTT. This codes for CASSFGWASGGTDTQYF.

The chain uses TRBV7-2 and TRBJ1-6; the match to TRBD1 covers 7 bases. Trimming cost V 4 bases and J 6 bases; bases outside gene matches: 6. The CDR3 length is 15 residues. The V gene's germline CDR1 is SGHTA and CDR2 FQGNSA. The CDR3 here is CASSSGTAGNSPLHF. The CDR3 DNA is TGTGCCAGCAGCTCCGGGACAGCGGGTAATTCACCCCTCCACTTT. The whole variable domain, filled in from reference TRBV7-2 and TRBJ1-6, reads GAGVSQSPSNKVTEKGKDVELRCDPISGHTALYWYRQSLGQGLEFLIYFQGNSAPDKSGLPSDRFSAERTGGSVSTLTIQRTQQEDSAVYLCASSSGTAGNSPLHFGNGTRLTVT.

The CDR3 sequence is CASSRRQGATIGYTF. The DNA for the CDR3 is TGTGCCAGCAGCCGTAGACAGGGGGCAACGATTGGCTACACCTTC. The rearrangement uses TRBV7-9 and TRBJ1-2, with 10 bases that match TRBD1. Germline CDR1 SEHNR, CDR2 FQNEAQ (reference sequence). This CDR3 contains 15 residues. The junction had 10 bases not matched to a gene; V was cut back by 5 bases and J by 7 bases.

This chain joins TRBV5-1 and TRBJ1-6; weak D call: TRBD1 (6 bases). Germline lookup yields CDR1 SGHRS and CDR2 YFSETQ. V was cut by 4 bases and J by 5 bases, with 10 bases left in between. This CDR3 contains 14 residues. The CDR3 nucleotides are TGCGCCAGCAGCCTTAGACAGGATAATTCACCCCTCCACTTT. Its translation is CASSLRQDNSPLHF.

The CDR3 region is CATTLGEGSTLHYGYTF. CDR3 sequence (DNA): TGTGCCACCACCCTAGGAGAGGGATCGACCCTACACTATGGCTACACCTTC. The J gene is TRBJ1-2, the V gene TRBV19; D call uncertain. From germline, CDR1 is LNHDA and CDR2 SQIVND (reference sequence). The CDR3 runs to 17 residues. The ends were cut back, 10 bases at V and 3 bases at J, with 27 bases in the middle.

This chain joins TRBV18 and TRBJ1-2; D not resolved. The V gene lost 0 bases and the J gene lost 3 bases, with 11 bases spanning the gap. The germline gives CDR1 KGHSH, CDR2 LQKENI. The CDR3 is made up of 15 amino acids. The DNA of the CDR3 is TGTGCCAGCTCACCACCGAGGGTGGTAGACTATGGCTACACCTTC. Residues: CASSPPRVVDYGYTF.

The table lists this clone with a few counts. The gene calls are TRBV7-8 and TRBJ1-1; possibly TRBD1 for D (5 bases). CDR3 length: 12 residues. Germline V gene lookup returns CDR1 SGHVS and CDR2 FQNEAQ. V was clipped by 5 bases and J by 8 bases, with 12 bases between them. The CDR3 here is CASSPRGGEAFF. CDR3 coding DNA: TGTGCCAGCAGCCCCCGGGGGGGAGAAGCTTTCTTT.

The chain couples TRBV7-2 to TRBJ2-1, with 10 positions matching TRBD1. CDR3 length: 15 residues. CDR1 and CDR2 (germline): SGHTA, FQGNSA. V gave up 4 bases and J gave up 8 bases; unmatched junction bases: 8. The CDR3 sequence: CASSSRDRGFYEQFF. In DNA, the CDR3 is TGTGCCAGCAGCTCAAGGGACAGGGGATTCTATGAGCAGTTCTTC. The variable domain in full, with the rest retrieved from reference TRBV7-2 and TRBJ2-1, is GAGVSQSPSNKVTEKGKDVELRCDPISGHTALYWYRQSLGQGLEFLIYFQGNSAPDKSGLPSDRFSAERTGGSVSTLTIQRTQQEDSAVYLCASSSRDRGFYEQFFGPGTRLTVL.

The chain is built from TRBV6-5 and TRBJ1-1, with D possibly being TRBD1 (5 bases). The CDR3 covers 15 residues. Germline-derived CDR1 and CDR2 are MNHEY and SVGAGI. V lost 2 bases, J lost 1 base, and 11 bases lay in between. CDR3 bases: TGTGCCAGCAGTTACACTGGACACCAGAACACTGAAGCTTTCTTT. Protein: CASSYTGHQNTEAFF.

V and J are TRBV5-6 and TRBJ1-2; 8 positions match TRBD1. Germline V lookup: CDR1 SGHDT, CDR2 YYEEEE. V trimming: 8 bases; J trimming: 5 bases; junction bases outside the gene matches: 5. The CDR3 loop spans 12 amino acids. CDR3 sequence: CARTGGRYGYTF. In DNA, the CDR3 is TGTGCCAGAACAGGGGGAAGGTATGGCTACACCTTC.

The V call is TRBV6-5, the J call TRBJ1-1; tentative D call: TRBD1 (6 bases). The CDR3 consists of 15 residues. The V end was cut by 6 bases, the J end by 4 bases, with 18 bases between. The germline V gene has CDR1 MNHEY and CDR2 SVGAGI. CDR3 sequence (DNA): TGTGCCAGCAGGGCCATGGAGGGGGAGGGCACTGAAGCTTTCTTT. It specifies CASRAMEGEGTEAFF.

The rearrangement uses TRBV5-1 and TRBJ2-3, with D perhaps matching TRBD2 (6 bases). Germline values: CDR1 SGHRS, CDR2 YFSETQ. Trimming removed 0 bases from V and 6 bases from J, with 14 bases in between. There are 15 residues in the CDR3. The CDR3 loop reads CASSLGSTGGDTQYF. CDR3 DNA sequence: TGCGCCAGCAGCTTGGGTTCCACTGGAGGGGATACGCAGTATTTT.

The V gene is TRBV15, the J gene TRBJ2-1, with TRBD2 identical over 7 bases. This CDR3 has 15 residues. Germline-derived CDR1 and CDR2 are LNHNV and YYDKDF (reference sequence). V lost 1 base to trimming and J lost 5 bases; unmatched junction nucleotides: 5. In DNA form, the CDR3 reads TGTGCCACCAGCAGAGGGGGAGCGGGGAACAATGAGCAGTTCTTC. Its translation: CATSRGGAGNNEQFF.

This clone was counted a single time. This chain uses TRBV27 with TRBJ1-2; D unresolved. The V and J ends lost 3 bases and 2 bases respectively, with 7 bases between them. CDR3 length: 13 amino acids. The V gene's germline CDR1 is MNHEY and CDR2 SMNVEV (reference sequence). CDR3 residues: CASSLTGNYGYTF. In DNA form, the CDR3 reads TGTGCCAGCAGTTTGACTGGAAACTATGGCTACACCTTC.

V and J are TRBV12-3 or TRBV12-4 and TRBJ1-6, with D maybe TRBD1 (5 bases). This CDR3 region has 12 residues. Trimming took off 9 bases at V and 9 bases at J, with 12 bases between the two ends. The CDR3 bases are TGTGCCAGTACTTGGGGCGGTTCACCCCTCCACTTT. It yields the protein CASTWGGSPLHF.

V gene TRBV2 combines with J gene TRBJ1-5; D gene unclear. Germline V CDR1 and CDR2: SNHLY, FYNNEI. Between the trimmed V and J ends, which lost 2 bases and 7 bases, there was a span of 12 bases. This CDR3 region has 14 residues. The CDR3 DNA sequence: TGTGCCAGCAGTGAAAGTAGGCCCGGGCAGCCCCAGCATTTT. It specifies CASSESRPGQPQHF. Complete variable domain (other parts from reference TRBV2 and TRBJ1-5): EPEVTQTPSHQVTQMGQEVILRCVPISNHLYFYWYRQILGQKVEFLVSFYNNEISEKSEIFDDQFSVERPDGSNFTLKIRSTKLEDSAMYFCASSESRPGQPQHFGDGTRLSIL.

The V gene is TRBV6-5, the J gene TRBJ2-1; TRBD2 aligns across 10 bases. This CDR3 region has 14 residues. V lost 2 bases and J lost 13; bases outside the gene matches: 8. Germline CDR1 and CDR2: MNHEY and SVGAGI. The chain's CDR3 is CASSYGRTSGGQFF. For the CDR3, the DNA is TGTGCCAGCAGTTACGGTCGGACTAGCGGAGGTCAGTTCTTC.

This chain connects TRBV7-9 to TRBJ2-1, with 10 bases aligning to TRBD2. The germline gives CDR1 SEHNR, CDR2 FQNEAQ (reference sequence). The ends lost 5 bases at V and 5 bases at J; junction bases unmatched: 6. The CDR3 sequence is 15 residues long. In DNA form, the CDR3 reads TGTGCCAGCAGCCGGACTAGCGGTAACAACAATGAGCAGTTCTTC. Translating gives CASSRTSGNNNEQFF.

This clone was observed once. The chain has TRBV5-4 and TRBJ2-5, with 11 bases fitting TRBD2. Germline V gene data show CDR1 as SGHNT and CDR2 as YYREEE (reference sequence). The CDR3 has 14 amino acids. The V gene end was trimmed by 4 bases and the J gene end by 3 bases; junction bases not matched to a gene: 2. CDR3 region: CASSLSGGEETQYF. In nucleotides, the CDR3 is TGTGCCAGCAGCCTTAGCGGGGGGGAAGAGACCCAGTACTTC.

The chain couples TRBV19 to TRBJ2-7, with D perhaps TRBD1 (5 bases). The CDR3 consists of 14 residues. V was cut by 4 bases and J by 1 base, with 11 bases left in between. Germline V gives CDR1 LNHDA, CDR2 SQIVND (reference sequence). CDR3 sequence (DNA): TGTGCCAGTAGTAGGGCCAGGGCATCCTACGAGCAGTACTTC. This gives the protein CASSRARASYEQYF. The whole variable domain, remainder taken from reference TRBV19 and TRBJ2-7, is DGGITQSPKYLFRKEGQNVTLSCEQNLNHDAMYWYRQDPGQGLRLIYYSQIVNDFQKGDIAEGYSVSREKKESFPLTVTSAQKNPTAFYLCASSRARASYEQYFGPGTRLTVT.

The CDR3 is CASSLRDRVGETQYF. CDR3 nucleotide sequence: TGTGCCAGCAGTCTCCGGGACAGGGTAGGAGAGACCCAGTACTTC. The chain employs TRBV6-2 or TRBV6-3 and TRBJ2-5; 9 nucleotides align to TRBD1. Looked up from germline, CDR1 is MNHEY and CDR2 is SVGEGT. CDR3 length: 15 residues. With 5 bases clipped from V and 4 bases from J, the junction kept 8 bases outside the gene matches.

The chain uses TRBV11-2 and TRBJ2-1, with 10 bases identical to TRBD2. Germline CDR1 is SGHAT and CDR2 is FQNNGV. Germline trimming cut 2 bases from V and 9 bases from J; bases unmatched to any gene: 10. The CDR3 is 16 residues long. CDR3 bases: TGTGCCAGCAGCTTACTATCCCCGGGACTAGCGATTGAGCAGTTCTTC. Amino acid sequence: CASSLLSPGLAIEQFF. Variable domain in full (rest from reference TRBV11-2 and TRBJ2-1): EAGVAQSPRYKIIEKRQSVAFWCNPISGHATLYWYQQILGQGPKLLIQFQNNGVVDDSQLPKDRFSAERLKGVDSTLKIQPAKLEDSAVYLCASSLLSPGLAIEQFFGPGTRLTVL.

There are a few counts of this clone. The chain carries TRBV7-9 and TRBJ2-7, with 9 bases that match TRBD1. The CDR3 runs 15 residues. V was pared by 6 bases and J by 2 bases, with 8 bases of the junction left unmatched. Germline assignment: CDR1 SEHNR and CDR2 FQNEAQ (reference sequence). The CDR3 loop is CASSPGTGKAYEQYF. In DNA, the CDR3 is TGTGCCAGCAGTCCCGGGACAGGGAAAGCCTACGAGCAGTACTTC.

The chain carries TRBV27 and TRBJ2-5, with 9 bases that match TRBD2. The germline V gene encodes CDR1 MNHEY and CDR2 SMNVEV (reference sequence). The V gene end was trimmed by 8 bases and the J gene end by 6 bases; junction bases not matched to a gene: 13. This CDR3 comprises 15 residues. CDR3 amino acids: CASHQAGGPQKTQYF. DNA for the CDR3: TGTGCCAGCCATCAGGCGGGAGGGCCTCAGAAGACCCAGTACTTC.

The V and J genes are TRBV28 and TRBJ1-3, with a tentative D call TRBD1 (6 bases). The V end lost 6 bases, the J end lost 1 base, and 10 bases lay between the germline ends. This CDR3 comprises 14 residues. Germline assignment: CDR1 MDHEN and CDR2 SYDVKM. CDR3 in DNA: TGTGCCAGCAGACAACAGGGTTCTGGAAACACCATATATTTT. It specifies CASRQQGSGNTIYF.

The chain joins TRBV28 to TRBJ2-7; D is possibly TRBD1 (6 bases). Between the trimmed V and J ends, which lost 3 bases and 4 bases, there was a span of 19 bases. The CDR3 is made up of 16 amino acids. CDR1 and CDR2 (germline): MDHEN, SYDVKM. CDR3 DNA: TGTGCCAGCAGTTTTCAGGCAGGGGTTCCTCCGTACGAGCAGTACTTC. This codes for CASSFQAGVPPYEQYF.